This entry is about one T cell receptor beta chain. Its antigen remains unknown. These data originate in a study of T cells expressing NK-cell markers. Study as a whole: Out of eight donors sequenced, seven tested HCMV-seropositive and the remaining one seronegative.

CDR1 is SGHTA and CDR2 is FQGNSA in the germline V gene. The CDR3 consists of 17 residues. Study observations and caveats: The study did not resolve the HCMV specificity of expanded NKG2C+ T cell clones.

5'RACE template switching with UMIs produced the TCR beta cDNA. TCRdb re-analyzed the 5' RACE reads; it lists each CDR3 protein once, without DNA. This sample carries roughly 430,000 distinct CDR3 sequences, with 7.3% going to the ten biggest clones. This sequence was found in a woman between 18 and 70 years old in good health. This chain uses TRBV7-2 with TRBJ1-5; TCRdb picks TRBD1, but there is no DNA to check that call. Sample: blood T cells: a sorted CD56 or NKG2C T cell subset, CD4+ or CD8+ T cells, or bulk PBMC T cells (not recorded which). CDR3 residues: CASSLVGQGAPNQPQHF.